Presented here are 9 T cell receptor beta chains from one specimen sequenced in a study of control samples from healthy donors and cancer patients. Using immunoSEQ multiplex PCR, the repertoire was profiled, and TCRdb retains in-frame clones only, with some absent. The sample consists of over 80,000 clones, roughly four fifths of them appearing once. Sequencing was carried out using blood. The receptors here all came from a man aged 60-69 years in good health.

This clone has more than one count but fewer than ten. CDR3 nucleotides: TGTGCCAGCAGGTTTGGTTCGTACAATGAGCAGTTCTTC. Translation: CASRFGSYNEQFF. The V and J genes are TRBV6-5 and TRBJ2-1; D is undetermined. Per the germline V gene, CDR1 is MNHEY and CDR2 is SVGAGI. The CDR3 spans 13 residues. Deletions cut 6 bases from V and 4 bases from J, with 10 bases between.

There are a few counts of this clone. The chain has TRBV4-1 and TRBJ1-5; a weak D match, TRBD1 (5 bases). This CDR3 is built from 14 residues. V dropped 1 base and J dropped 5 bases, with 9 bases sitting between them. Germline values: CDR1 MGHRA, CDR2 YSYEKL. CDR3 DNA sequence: TGCGCCAGCAGCCAAGGTGGCAGGGATCAGCCCCAGCATTTT. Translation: CASSQGGRDQPQHF.

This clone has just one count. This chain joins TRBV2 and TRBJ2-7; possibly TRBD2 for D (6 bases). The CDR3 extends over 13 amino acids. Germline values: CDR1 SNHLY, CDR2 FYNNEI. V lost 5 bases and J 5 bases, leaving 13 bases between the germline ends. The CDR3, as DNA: TGTGCCAGCAGTCCGCCGGGGGTAAACGAGCAGTACTTC. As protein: CASSPPGVNEQYF. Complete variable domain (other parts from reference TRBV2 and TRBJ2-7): EPEVTQTPSHQVTQMGQEVILRCVPISNHLYFYWYRQILGQKVEFLVSFYNNEISEKSEIFDDQFSVERPDGSNFTLKIRSTKLEDSAMYFCASSPPGVNEQYFGPGTRLTVT.

Written as DNA, the CDR3 is TGTGCCTGGAGACTTACAAGATTTAGAGGGTCAGCGGCAAATGAGCAGTTCTTC. As protein: CAWRLTRFRGSAANEQFF. The chain recombines TRBV30 with TRBJ2-1; D perhaps matches TRBD2 (5 bases). Germline V gene sequence: CDR1 GTSNPN, CDR2 SVGIG (reference sequence). Trimming removed 3 bases at V and 7 bases at J, with 28 bases between. The CDR3 totals 18 residues.

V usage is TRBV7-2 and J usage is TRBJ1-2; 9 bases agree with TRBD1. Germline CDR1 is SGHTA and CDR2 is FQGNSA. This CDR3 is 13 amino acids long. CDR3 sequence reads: CASTFRDRVGYTF. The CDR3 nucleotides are TGTGCTTCGACCTTCCGGGACAGGGTAGGCTACACCTTC.

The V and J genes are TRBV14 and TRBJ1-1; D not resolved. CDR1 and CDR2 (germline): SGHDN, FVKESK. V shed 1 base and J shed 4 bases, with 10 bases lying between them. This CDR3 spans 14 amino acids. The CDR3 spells CASSQVSPPTEAFF. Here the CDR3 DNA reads TGTGCCAGCAGCCAAGTCAGTCCCCCCACTGAAGCTTTCTTT.

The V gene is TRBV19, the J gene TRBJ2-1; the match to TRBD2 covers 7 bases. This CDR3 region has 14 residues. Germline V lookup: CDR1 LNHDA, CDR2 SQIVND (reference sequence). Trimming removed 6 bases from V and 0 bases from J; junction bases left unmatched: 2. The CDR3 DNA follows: TGTGCCAGTAGGGAGCGGGGCTCCTACAATGAGCAGTTCTTC. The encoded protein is CASRERGSYNEQFF.

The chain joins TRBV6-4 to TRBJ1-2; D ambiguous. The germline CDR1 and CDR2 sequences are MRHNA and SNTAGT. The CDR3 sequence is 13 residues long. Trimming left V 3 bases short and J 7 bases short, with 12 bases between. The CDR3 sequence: CASSEAKFAGYTF. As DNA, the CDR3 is TGTGCCAGCAGTGAGGCAAAGTTCGCTGGCTACACCTTC.

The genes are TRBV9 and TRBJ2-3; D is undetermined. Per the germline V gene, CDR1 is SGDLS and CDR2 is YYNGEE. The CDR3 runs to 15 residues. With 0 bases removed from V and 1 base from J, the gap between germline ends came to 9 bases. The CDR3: CASSVGGVRTDTQYF. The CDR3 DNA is TGTGCCAGCAGCGTAGGAGGAGTCCGCACAGATACGCAGTATTTT.